Sequencing of this T cell receptor beta chain was carried out in a study of shared clonotypes between healthy human individuals. V trimming: 5 bases; J trimming: 7 bases; junction bases outside the gene matches: 12. The CDR3 loop spans 15 amino acids. Per germline, CDR1 MNHNS and CDR2 SASEGT. Measured with immunoSEQ multiplex PCR; TCRdb has only the in-frame clones, and not every one. The sample has more than 2 million clones, around 95% seen once; the top ten hold about 1.7%. The naive CD8 fraction comprised CD45RO-negative cells positively selected for CCR7 and excluded terminally differentiated effector memory CD45RA+ cells.

This chain joins TRBV6-1 and TRBJ2-3; 7 bases are a match to TRBD1. The sequence was collected from a man aged 18 to 30 in good health. Some clones in this sample may be carry-over from other donors' samples. The sequencing sample was made of naive CD8+ T cells from PBMCs. The CDR3 DNA reads as TGTGCCAGCAGTTCTCCCGGGACAGAAAGCAATACGCAGTATTTT. It encodes CASSSPGTESNTQYF.